This note documents a single T cell receptor beta chain sequence. What it binds is unknown. The data derive from a study of long-term antiretroviral therapy in people with HIV. Study-level background: The 2015 immediate-ART recommendation came about a decade after the earliest samples.

In each sample, about 0.9-10 million cryopreserved PBMC were present before DNA extraction. This CDR3 has 15 residues. Per the germline V gene, CDR1 is MNHEY and CDR2 is SMNVEV (reference sequence). Between the trimmed V and J ends, which lost 5 bases and 5 bases, there was a span of 19 bases. Study conclusions and caveats: Specimens of blood were obtained during about 2003 to 2017, possibly under older ART regimens.

Survey level was the resolution at which the v3.0 immunoSEQ assay ran. Clones were sequenced by immunoSEQ multiplex PCR, and TCRdb holds only the in-frame ones, with some missing. The table lists roughly 19,000 clones, 80% to 90% of them singletons, with under 5% in the top ten. The source material was unsorted PBMCs, sampled 2.1 years after starting antiretroviral therapy. The chain links TRBV27 to TRBJ2-7; D remains ambiguous. The receptor's source is a man in his late teens or twenties with HIV. The CDR3 reads CASSPRPRPAHEQYF. In DNA form, the CDR3 reads TGTGCCAGCAGTCCCAGACCCCGGCCAGCTCACGAGCAGTACTTC.